The 30 T cell receptor beta chains given below trace back to one sample, sequenced in a study of T cell responses to AZD1222 COVID-19 vaccine (dated by TCRdb to about 2021). The protocol used for the library was the immunoSEQ multiplex PCR assay. TCRdb limited this immuneACCESS table to in-frame rearrangements with V and J called. A share of clones is missing; checked studies link under half to unresolved V genes, and the rest is unexplained. The sample data list around 140,000 clones, and approximately 90% of these were observed just once. The top ten clones comprise about 22% of the sample. Interpreted using the paper, the time point label stands for: baseline before first vaccination. The specimen comprised peripheral blood, sampled on day 0 of AZD1222 vaccination. All receptors derive from an adult in good health.

The CDR3 nucleotides read TGTGCCAGTAGTATAAGTCCCCAGGGAGTCACCGGGGAGCTGTTTTTT. Translating gives CASSISPQGVTGELFF. The V call is TRBV19, the J call TRBJ2-2; D is perhaps TRBD1 or TRBD2 (5 bases each). V was shortened by 2 bases and J by 4 bases, with 14 bases between the two germline ends. The CDR3 contains 16 residues. Germline values: CDR1 LNHDA, CDR2 SQIVND (reference sequence).

The V call is TRBV11-2, the J call TRBJ1-5; D gene uncertain. The length of the CDR3 is 14 residues. The ends were cut back, 0 bases at V and 4 bases at J, with 7 bases in the middle. Looked up from germline, CDR1 is SGHAT and CDR2 is FQNNGV. CDR3 DNA: TGTGCCAGCAGCTTAGAGACGGGAAATCAGCCCCAGCATTTT. This sequence encodes CASSLETGNQPQHF.

The table lists this clone with a count of one. V is TRBV21-1 and J is TRBJ1-6. TRBV21-1 is recorded as a pseudogene. The CDR3 covers 16 residues. CDR3 residues: CASSRLSDTNNSPLHF. The CDR3 bases are TGTGCCAGCAGCAGACTTTCCGACACCAACAATTCACCCCTCCACTTT.

This clone turned up a few times. Mismatch with germline at one junction end may stem from a read error. This chain connects TRBV3-1 (or the pseudogene TRBV3-2) to TRBJ1-2, with D uncertain. In germline, CDR1 is LGHDT, CDR2 YNNKEL (reference sequence). The CDR3 has 13 amino acids. CDR3 in DNA: TGTGCCAGCACCCAAGAAGGCCTCTATGGCTACACCTTC. This sequence encodes CASTQEGLYGYTF.

This rearrangement joins TRBV5-1 to TRBJ2-1; D is possibly TRBD1 (5 bases). Germline CDR1 is SGHRS and CDR2 is YFSETQ. The CDR3 totals 17 residues. The ends were cut back, 3 bases at V and 0 bases at J, with 16 bases in the middle. The CDR3 here is CASSSIRVEGSYNEQFF. The CDR3 DNA sequence: TGCGCCAGCAGCTCCATCAGGGTTGAAGGCTCCTACAATGAGCAGTTCTTC.

This clone showed up just once. V is TRBV7-8 and J is TRBJ1-6, with TRBD1 as a possible D gene (5 bases). Deletions cut 5 bases from V and 10 bases from J, with 21 bases between. The CDR3 is made up of 16 amino acids. Germline CDR1 reads SGHVS; CDR2 reads FQNEAQ. CDR3 sequence (DNA): TGTGCCAGCAGCCCTAGAGACAGTGGTCTTATCTCACCCCTCCACTTT. The encoded protein is CASSPRDSGLISPLHF.

This rearrangement joins TRBV19 to TRBJ1-1, with D possibly matching TRBD1 (6 bases). From germline, CDR1 is LNHDA and CDR2 SQIVND (reference sequence). V shed 3 bases and J shed 6 bases, with 11 bases lying between them. The CDR3 is 13 amino acids. The CDR3 here is CASSIRGLAEAFF. In DNA form, the CDR3 reads TGTGCCAGTAGTATCCGGGGGCTCGCTGAAGCTTTCTTT.

This clone showed up just a few times. This chain joins TRBV2 and TRBJ1-5; D gene uncertain. This CDR3 has 14 residues. The V gene lost 4 bases and the J gene lost 0 bases, with 7 bases spanning the gap. Germline-derived CDR1 and CDR2 are SNHLY and FYNNEI. The CDR3 loop is CASSGSNSNQPQHF. The CDR3 DNA reads TGTGCCAGCAGTGGCAGCAATAGCAATCAGCCCCAGCATTTT.

The CDR3 loop reads CASSLVGLNGNTIYF. CDR3 sequence (DNA): TGCGCCAGCAGCTTGGTTGGGCTAAATGGAAACACCATATATTTT. V is TRBV5-1 and J is TRBJ1-3, with D hard to call. The CDR3 runs 15 residues. The ends were cut back, 0 bases at V and 3 bases at J, with 10 bases in the middle. Germline loops: CDR1 SGHRS, CDR2 YFSETQ. The full variable domain, with the rest looked up from reference TRBV5-1 and TRBJ1-3, is KAGVTQTPRYLIKTRGQQVTLSCSPISGHRSVSWYQQTPGQGLQFLFEYFSETQRNKGNFPGRFSGRQFSNSRSEMNVSTLELGDSALYLCASSLVGLNGNTIYFGEGSWLTVV.

The chain employs TRBV5-1 and TRBJ2-7; no clear D gene. This CDR3 region has 14 residues. CDR1 and CDR2 from the germline V gene are SGHRS and YFSETQ. V lost 1 base, J lost 1 base, and 9 bases lay in between. CDR3 nucleotide sequence: TGCGCCAGCAGCTTGAATGTAGATTCCTACGAGCAGTACTTC. It is translated as CASSLNVDSYEQYF.

This chain uses TRBV6-5 with TRBJ2-5; 8 positions agree with TRBD2. This CDR3 is built from 16 residues. J lost 4 bases, V lost 0 bases, and 7 bases had no gene match. Germline assignment: CDR1 MNHEY and CDR2 SVGAGI. In DNA form, the CDR3 reads TGTGCCAGCAGTTACTCCGGCGGGGGGCCGGGAGAGACCCAGTACTTC. Protein: CASSYSGGGPGETQYF.

The genes are TRBV7-9 and TRBJ2-7, with 11 bases fitting TRBD1. The CDR3 has 15 amino acids. The germline V gene has CDR1 SEHNR and CDR2 FQNEAQ (reference sequence). The junction had 9 bases not matched to a gene; V was cut back by 4 bases and J by 7 bases. The CDR3 loop is CASSSRDRGEYEQYF. The CDR3 DNA is TGTGCCAGCAGCTCCCGGGACAGGGGGGAGTATGAGCAGTACTTC.

The CDR3 loop reads CASSPREVGNTIYF. Written as DNA, the CDR3 is TGTGCCAGCAGTCCCCGGGAGGTGGGGAACACCATATATTTT. The chain has TRBV28 and TRBJ1-3; no clear D gene. V gave up 5 bases and J gave up 7 bases, with 15 bases separating them. CDR3 length equals 14 residues. The germline V gene has CDR1 MDHEN and CDR2 SYDVKM. The whole variable domain, filled in from reference TRBV28 and TRBJ1-3, reads DVKVTQSSRYLVKRTGEKVFLECVQDMDHENMFWYRQDPGLGLRLIYFSYDVKMKEKGDIPEGYSVSREKKERFSLILESASTNQTSMYLCASSPREVGNTIYFGEGSWLTVV.

The chain has TRBV7-2 and TRBJ2-3, with TRBD2 matching 12 bases. In germline, CDR1 is SGHTA, CDR2 FQGNSA. Unmatched junction bases numbered 19, after V lost 5 bases and J lost 7 bases. The CDR3 is 19 residues long. CDR3 residues: CASSLRKSLAGGPINTQYF. The CDR3, as DNA: TGTGCCAGCAGCCTAAGAAAAAGCCTAGCGGGGGGGCCTATAAATACGCAGTATTTT.

J is TRBJ2-3 and V is TRBV28; either TRBD1 or TRBD2 may supply D (5 bases each). Germline V lookup: CDR1 MDHEN, CDR2 SYDVKM. The CDR3 covers 15 residues. V was cut by 6 bases and J by 2 bases, with 15 bases left in between. CDR3 region: CASSPPGRHTDTQYF. CDR3 DNA sequence: TGTGCCAGCAGCCCTCCGGGACGGCACACAGATACGCAGTATTTT.

This chain joins TRBV5-1 and TRBJ1-1; maybe TRBD1 (6 bases). Germline V gene lookup returns CDR1 SGHRS and CDR2 YFSETQ. The ends were cut back, 9 bases at V and 1 base at J, with 16 bases in the middle. The CDR3 is 14 amino acids. The DNA of the CDR3 is TGCGCCACCTCCCCGCGAGGGGGGAACACTGAAGCTTTCTTT. It codes for CATSPRGGNTEAFF.

V and J are TRBV6-8 and TRBJ2-1, with TRBD2 matching over 8 bases. The germline V gene has CDR1 MNHGY and CDR2 SAAAGT. Trimming cost V 10 bases and J 5 bases; bases outside gene matches: 10. The length of the CDR3 is 14 residues. The CDR3 loop is CATPGGGLHNEQFF. The CDR3 region has the DNA TGTGCCACCCCCGGGGGGGGGCTTCACAATGAGCAGTTCTTC.

V is TRBV7-9 and J is TRBJ2-6; no clear D. The germline gives CDR1 SEHNR, CDR2 FQNEAQ (reference sequence). The CDR3 spans 12 residues. Trimming left V 5 bases short and J 13 bases short, with 12 bases between. For the CDR3, the DNA is TGTGCCAGCAGCCGACTCAACCATGTCCTGACTTTC. Its translation is CASSRLNHVLTF.

The CDR3 reads CASRSGQAPEAFF. In DNA form, the CDR3 reads TGCGCCAGCAGATCCGGACAGGCTCCGGAAGCTTTCTTT. This rearrangement joins TRBV5-1 to TRBJ1-1, with 7 bases matching TRBD1. This CDR3 contains 13 residues. CDR1 is SGHRS, CDR2 YFSETQ, per germline. V trimming: 5 bases; J trimming: 8 bases; junction bases outside the gene matches: 9.

The V call is TRBV19, the J call TRBJ1-1; D might be TRBD1 (5 bases). The CDR3 extends over 13 amino acids. V lost 5 bases and J lost 1, with 8 bases in between. In germline, CDR1 is LNHDA, CDR2 SQIVND (reference sequence). CDR3: CASSWGSNTEAFF. As DNA, the CDR3 is TGTGCCAGTAGTTGGGGGTCGAACACTGAAGCTTTCTTT.

The chain is built from TRBV20-1 and TRBJ1-6; D gene uncertain. The CDR3 runs 15 residues. Trimming took 3 bases from V and 5 from J, leaving 14 bases between them. Per the germline V gene, CDR1 is DFQATT and CDR2 is SNEGSKA (reference sequence). In DNA, the CDR3 is TGCAGTGCTAGTTTAGCGGGAAACCATAATTCACCCCTCCACTTT. Protein sequence: CSASLAGNHNSPLHF.

This clone was seen only a few times. Other DNA sequences within the sample encode an identical CDR3. The chain employs TRBV5-1 and TRBJ2-3; D remains unclear. Germline V gene data show CDR1 as SGHRS and CDR2 as YFSETQ. The length of the CDR3 is 12 residues. V gave up 1 base and J gave up 3 bases, with 3 bases separating them. The DNA of the CDR3 is TGCGCCAGCAGCTTGACTACAGATACGCAGTATTTT. Protein sequence: CASSLTTDTQYF.

The V call is TRBV19, the J call TRBJ1-2, with TRBD1 matching over 9 bases. V shed 5 bases and J 11 bases; nucleotides not matched to a gene: 24. CDR3 length equals 18 residues. From germline, CDR1 is LNHDA and CDR2 SQIVND (reference sequence). The CDR3, as DNA: TGTGCCAGTAGTTTAGCCGGGACAGGGCAACCCCGGAGGATTTCGTACACCTTC. Residues: CASSLAGTGQPRRISYTF.

This rearrangement joins TRBV4-1 to TRBJ1-4; D gene ambiguous. With 1 base removed from V and 0 bases from J, the gap between germline ends came to 6 bases. Germline-derived CDR1 and CDR2 are MGHRA and YSYEKL. The CDR3 spans 15 residues. The CDR3 nucleotides are TGCGCCAGCAGCCAAGGGGAAGCAACTAATGAAAAACTGTTTTTT. Amino acid sequence: CASSQGEATNEKLFF.

The chain carries TRBV7-8 and TRBJ1-1; a possible D gene is TRBD1 (5 bases). CDR1 SGHVS and CDR2 FQNEAQ come from the germline V gene. The CDR3 sequence is 17 residues long. V lost 5 bases and J 3 bases, leaving 22 bases between the germline ends. CDR3: CASSGDPRYVWDTEAFF. Here the CDR3 DNA reads TGTGCCAGCAGCGGGGACCCCCGTTATGTATGGGACACTGAAGCTTTCTTT.

The genes are TRBV19 and TRBJ1-2; D perhaps matches TRBD1 (5 bases). The germline CDR1 and CDR2 sequences are LNHDA and SQIVND (reference sequence). V lost 5 bases and J 0 bases, leaving 16 bases between the germline ends. This CDR3 is 16 amino acids long. CDR3 coding DNA: TGTGCCAGTAGTCGCGGGGGTCAGGGAGCTAACTATGGCTACACCTTC. Translation gives CASSRGGQGANYGYTF.

This chain joins TRBV6-5 and TRBJ2-7; D may correspond to TRBD1 or TRBD2 (5 bases each). The CDR3 length is 13 residues. Germline loops: CDR1 MNHEY, CDR2 SVGAGI. The V end was cut by 6 bases, the J end by 1 base, with 10 bases between. CDR3 loop: CASRDGASYEQYF. The CDR3 nucleotides read TGTGCCAGCAGAGACGGGGCTTCCTACGAGCAGTACTTC.

This clone was seen a single time. Other DNA sequences from this sample encode an identical CDR3 as well. The chain links TRBV19 to TRBJ2-5; D is unresolved. CDR1 and CDR2 (germline): LNHDA, SQIVND (reference sequence). Trimming cost V 6 bases and J 2 bases, with 13 bases left between them. The CDR3 has 14 amino acids. In DNA form, the CDR3 reads TGTGCCAGTAGCATGGACCCCCGACAAGAGACCCAGTACTTC. Protein sequence: CASSMDPRQETQYF.

The J gene is TRBJ1-2, the V gene TRBV6-5; no clear D gene. V dropped 6 bases and J dropped 2 bases, with 16 bases sitting between them. The CDR3 sequence is 15 residues long. Germline lookup yields CDR1 MNHEY and CDR2 SVGAGI. The CDR3 bases are TGTGCCAGCAGACACTACGAACGGGAGAACTATGGCTACACCTTC. Translation: CASRHYERENYGYTF.

This sequence joins TRBV27 and TRBJ1-2; tentative D call: TRBD1 (6 bases). Trimming left V 6 bases short and J 8 bases short, with 25 bases between. The CDR3 has 16 residues. CDR1 and CDR2 (germline): MNHEY, SMNVEV (reference sequence). The CDR3 sequence: CASSSGGTGGLGGYTF. CDR3 coding DNA: TGTGCCAGCAGCTCCGGGGGGACCGGGGGGCTCGGGGGCTACACCTTC.